The 24 T cell receptor beta chains in this list originate from one sample, sequenced in a study of blood T cell repertoires in COVID-19. Data came from immunoSEQ multiplex PCR; TCRdb stores just in-frame clones and leaves some out. The profile shows about 69,000 clones, under 95% of them singletons. The material sequenced was peripheral blood. Source of these receptors: a woman aged 60-70 years with active COVID-19.

The rearrangement links TRBV5-5 to TRBJ2-1; 7 bases align to TRBD2. Germline V CDR1 and CDR2: SGHKS, YYEKEE (reference sequence). CDR3 length equals 15 residues. Trimming cost V 4 bases and J 5 bases; bases outside gene matches: 9. The CDR3 nucleotides are TGTGCCAGCAGCCCGAGGGCGGGAGAGCACAATGAGCAGTTCTTC. It specifies CASSPRAGEHNEQFF.

The rearrangement joins TRBV7-9 to TRBJ2-1; TRBD2 is a possible D gene (5 bases). Germline V gene sequence: CDR1 SEHNR, CDR2 FQNEAQ (reference sequence). Trimming took 5 bases from V and 6 from J, leaving 11 bases between them. CDR3 length equals 13 residues. This CDR3 is CASSPSGANEQFF. The CDR3, as DNA: TGTGCCAGCAGCCCAAGCGGAGCCAATGAGCAGTTCTTC.

The chain joins TRBV28 to TRBJ2-7, with TRBD1 matching over 8 bases. This CDR3 has 15 residues. V was clipped by 2 bases and J by 4 bases; unmatched bases: 7. Germline values: CDR1 MDHEN, CDR2 SYDVKM. The CDR3 DNA follows: TGTGCCAGCAGTTTAATGGCAGGGGGCTGGTACGAGCAGTACTTC. It codes for CASSLMAGGWYEQYF.

The gene calls are TRBV2 and TRBJ2-4; D is uncertain. V dropped 8 bases and J dropped 1 base, with 18 bases sitting between them. CDR3 length: 16 residues. Germline V gene lookup returns CDR1 SNHLY and CDR2 FYNNEI. The CDR3 loop reads CASFTTGVSAKNIQYF. CDR3 in DNA: TGTGCCAGCTTCACGACGGGTGTAAGTGCCAAAAACATTCAGTACTTC.

The chain recombines TRBV7-2 with TRBJ2-2; tentatively, D is TRBD2 (6 bases). The CDR3 extends over 15 amino acids. Germline CDR1 SGHTA, CDR2 FQGNSA. Trimming pared 2 bases from V and 5 bases from J, leaving 12 bases between. The CDR3 reads CASSLSGGGTGELFF. CDR3 sequence (DNA): TGTGCCAGCAGCTTATCCGGGGGAGGAACCGGGGAGCTGTTTTTT.

The chain combines TRBV28 with TRBJ2-1, with D maybe TRBD2 (5 bases). The CDR3 consists of 21 residues. V shed 5 bases and J shed 5 bases, with 34 bases lying between them. Per the germline V gene, CDR1 is MDHEN and CDR2 is SYDVKM. The chain's CDR3 is CASSPSWDFGSSLRLNNEQFF. CDR3 bases: TGTGCCAGCAGTCCGTCATGGGATTTCGGATCATCCCTCAGACTAAACAATGAGCAGTTCTTC.

This clone was detected once. The chain carries TRBV27 and TRBJ2-2; the D gene is possibly TRBD2 (6 bases). V lost 6 bases, J lost 8 bases, and 16 bases lay in between. The CDR3 covers 14 residues. CDR1 and CDR2 from the germline V gene are MNHEY and SMNVEV (reference sequence). CDR3 bases: TGTGCCAGCAGATCCCGGGAGACTAGAGGGGAGCTGTTTTTT. Translating gives CASRSRETRGELFF.

The chain couples TRBV7-8 to TRBJ2-5, with TRBD2 identical over 14 bases. The CDR3 has 18 residues. With 1 base clipped from V and 3 bases from J, the junction kept 7 bases outside the gene matches. The germline CDR1 and CDR2 sequences are SGHVS and FQNEAQ. The CDR3 bases are TGTGCCAGCAGCTTAGACGGGACTAGCGGGAGTAGGGAAGAGACCCAGTACTTC. Protein product: CASSLDGTSGSREETQYF. Full variable domain (outside the CDR3, taken from reference TRBV7-8 and TRBJ2-5): GAGVSQSPRYKVAKRGQDVALRCDPISGHVSLFWYQQALGQGPEFLTYFQNEAQLDKSGLPSDRFFAERPEGSVSTLKIQRTQQEDSAVYLCASSLDGTSGSREETQYFGPGTRLLVL.

J is TRBJ2-3 and V is TRBV18; D may be TRBD1 (6 bases). Germline lookup yields CDR1 KGHSH and CDR2 LQKENI. The CDR3 consists of 14 residues. Trimming cost V 3 bases and J 4 bases, with 11 bases left between them. The DNA for the CDR3 is TGTGCCAGCTCACCCAGGGGAACCCCAGATACGCAGTATTTT. Translation: CASSPRGTPDTQYF.

V usage is TRBV27 and J usage is TRBJ2-1; TRBD2 matches 14 bases. CDR3 length: 21 residues. Germline V gene lookup returns CDR1 MNHEY and CDR2 SMNVEV (reference sequence). V dropped 10 bases and J dropped 0; count of bases not matched to a gene: 20. CDR3 residues: CATSRDPGGLAGAGSYNEQFF. CDR3 coding DNA: TGTGCCACCAGCAGGGACCCGGGGGGACTAGCGGGAGCAGGCTCCTACAATGAGCAGTTCTTC.

V is TRBV28 and J is TRBJ2-3; D is possibly TRBD2 (6 bases). From germline, CDR1 is MDHEN and CDR2 SYDVKM. The CDR3 totals 13 residues. The V and J ends lost 8 bases and 6 bases respectively, with 15 bases between them. In nucleotides, the CDR3 is TGTGCCAGCGGGAGGAGGGTTATTGATACGCAGTATTTT. Encoded protein: CASGRRVIDTQYF. Combining the CDR3 with reference TRBV28 and TRBJ2-3 gives the whole variable domain DVKVTQSSRYLVKRTGEKVFLECVQDMDHENMFWYRQDPGLGLRLIYFSYDVKMKEKGDIPEGYSVSREKKERFSLILESASTNQTSMYLCASGRRVIDTQYFGPGTRLTVL.

The V and J genes are TRBV28 and TRBJ1-3, with 7 bases identical to TRBD1. The germline V gene encodes CDR1 MDHEN and CDR2 SYDVKM. The CDR3 extends over 16 amino acids. Trimming cost V 2 bases and J 0 bases; bases outside gene matches: 4. The CDR3 loop is CASSLGGQYSGNTIYF. The CDR3 DNA is TGTGCCAGCAGTTTAGGGGGACAGTACTCTGGAAACACCATATATTTT. The full variable domain, rest sourced from reference TRBV28 and TRBJ1-3, is DVKVTQSSRYLVKRTGEKVFLECVQDMDHENMFWYRQDPGLGLRLIYFSYDVKMKEKGDIPEGYSVSREKKERFSLILESASTNQTSMYLCASSLGGQYSGNTIYFGEGSWLTVV.

The rearrangement uses TRBV5-1 and TRBJ1-1, with 9 bases that match TRBD1. V lost 4 bases to trimming and J lost 2 bases; unmatched junction nucleotides: 9. Germline loops: CDR1 SGHRS, CDR2 YFSETQ. This CDR3 contains 16 residues. The DNA for the CDR3 is TGCGCCAGCAGCCCGGACAGGGGAATACCTAACACTGAAGCTTTCTTT. Its translation is CASSPDRGIPNTEAFF.

The chain employs TRBV9 and TRBJ2-5, with 11 bases identical to TRBD2. Germline V gene sequence: CDR1 SGDLS, CDR2 YYNGEE. Germline trimming cut 3 bases from V and 5 bases from J; bases unmatched to any gene: 9. This CDR3 has 16 residues. CDR3 amino acids: CASSADSGRAGETQYF. The DNA for the CDR3 is TGTGCCAGCAGCGCTGATAGCGGGAGGGCCGGGGAGACCCAGTACTTC.

The chain uses TRBV5-1 and TRBJ1-4; D remains unclear. CDR3 length: 15 amino acids. The germline V gene encodes CDR1 SGHRS and CDR2 YFSETQ. The ends were cut back, 3 bases at V and 3 bases at J, with 12 bases in the middle. DNA for the CDR3: TGCGCCAGCAGCTCCCAGGTGGGAGCTAATGAAAAACTGTTTTTT. Translated: CASSSQVGANEKLFF.

This sequence joins TRBV24-1 and TRBJ2-2, with 7 nucleotides matching TRBD1. The CDR3 has 15 residues. The V gene's germline CDR1 is KGHDR and CDR2 SFDVKD. V trimming: 3 bases; J trimming: 4 bases; junction bases outside the gene matches: 4. Here the CDR3 reads CATSDNRGFTGELFF. The DNA of the CDR3 is TGTGCCACCAGTGATAACAGGGGTTTCACCGGGGAGCTGTTTTTT.

The chain is built from TRBV6-5 and TRBJ2-1; TRBD2 is a possible D gene (5 bases). The germline V gene encodes CDR1 MNHEY and CDR2 SVGAGI. This CDR3 contains 14 residues. The V and J ends lost 8 bases and 0 bases respectively, with 11 bases between them. In DNA, the CDR3 is TGTGCCAGCCACCGGACTTTCTCCTACAATGAGCAGTTCTTC. This sequence encodes CASHRTFSYNEQFF.

V and J are TRBV6-2 or TRBV6-3 and TRBJ2-1; 7 bases line up with TRBD2. The germline V gene has CDR1 MNHEY and CDR2 SVGEGT. The trim removed 4 bases at V and 1 base at J, leaving 19 bases unmatched. The CDR3 consists of 20 residues. The CDR3, as DNA: TGTGCCAGCAGTTCTGGTTTCAGGGAGCTATGGCGGGAGTCCTACAATGAGCAGTTCTTC. Amino acid sequence: CASSSGFRELWRESYNEQFF.

The V gene is TRBV5-1, the J gene TRBJ2-7; 7 bases match TRBD2. V lost 4 bases and J lost 6; bases outside the gene matches: 10. Germline CDR1 SGHRS, CDR2 YFSETQ. The CDR3 extends over 14 amino acids. Here the CDR3 DNA reads TGCGCCAGCAGCCCCTGGGCGGGAGAAACCGAGCAGTACTTC. This codes for CASSPWAGETEQYF.

The rearrangement joins TRBV2 to TRBJ2-1; 8 bases map to TRBD2. The CDR3 sequence is 17 residues long. Germline V lookup: CDR1 SNHLY, CDR2 FYNNEI. V dropped 3 bases and J dropped 0; count of bases not matched to a gene: 7. CDR3 loop: CASSDPSGSISYNEQFF. DNA for the CDR3: TGTGCCAGCAGTGACCCTAGCGGGTCTATCTCCTACAATGAGCAGTTCTTC.

The rearrangement links TRBV11-1 to TRBJ2-7; TRBD1 is a possible D gene (6 bases). This CDR3 has 11 residues. V dropped 6 bases and J dropped 3 bases, with 6 bases sitting between them. Germline assignment: CDR1 SGHAT and CDR2 FQDESV (reference sequence). The CDR3 sequence: CASRDSYEQYF. DNA for the CDR3: TGTGCCAGCAGGGACAGCTACGAGCAGTACTTC.

The chain links TRBV7-2 to TRBJ2-3; tentatively, D is TRBD2 (6 bases). Per germline, CDR1 SGHTA and CDR2 FQGNSA. This CDR3 spans 13 amino acids. The V end was cut by 5 bases, the J end by 15 bases, with 21 bases between. The CDR3 nucleotides read TGTGCCAGCAGCCCGGGACGGGAGTTAGGTATATATTTT. Amino acid sequence: CASSPGRELGIYF.

This sequence joins TRBV7-9 and TRBJ2-7, with TRBD1 matching over 10 bases. From germline, CDR1 is SEHNR and CDR2 FQNEAQ (reference sequence). The CDR3 covers 14 residues. With 5 bases clipped from V and 6 bases from J, the junction kept 7 bases outside the gene matches. The CDR3 reads CASSSRDRGPEQYF. The CDR3 bases are TGTGCCAGCAGCAGCCGGGACAGGGGTCCCGAGCAGTACTTC.

This sequence joins TRBV28 and TRBJ2-7; possible D gene TRBD1, 5 bases. V was shortened by 3 bases and J by 0 bases, with 9 bases between the two germline ends. This CDR3 has 14 residues. Germline CDR1 MDHEN, CDR2 SYDVKM. As DNA, the CDR3 is TGTGCCAGCAGTTTGGGGCAGATCTCCTACGAGCAGTACTTC. This gives the protein CASSLGQISYEQYF.